Each of the 31 T cell receptor beta chains below was sequenced from the same sample in a study of T cell responses to AZD1222 COVID-19 vaccine. The table came from immunoSEQ multiplex PCR; TCRdb's copy has only in-frame clones and leaves some out. The profile shows approximately 110,000 clones, 70% to 90% of them singletons. Material: peripheral blood, obtained on day 0 of AZD1222 vaccination. Source of these receptors: an adult in good health.

The chain couples TRBV28 to TRBJ1-1, with no clear D. V was trimmed by 5 bases and J by 7 bases, leaving 14 bases between them. CDR3 length: 13 amino acids. Germline V CDR1 and CDR2: MDHEN, SYDVKM. In nucleotides, the CDR3 is TGTGCCAGCAGTAAAAATGGGCAGGATGAAGCTTTCTTT. Amino acid sequence: CASSKNGQDEAFF. The full variable domain, rest sourced from reference TRBV28 and TRBJ1-1, is DVKVTQSSRYLVKRTGEKVFLECVQDMDHENMFWYRQDPGLGLRLIYFSYDVKMKEKGDIPEGYSVSREKKERFSLILESASTNQTSMYLCASSKNGQDEAFFGQGTRLTVV.

V and J are TRBV9 and TRBJ1-2; TRBD1 matches at 8 bases. This CDR3 region has 14 residues. The trim removed 5 bases at V and 8 bases at J, leaving 11 bases unmatched. Germline assignment: CDR1 SGDLS and CDR2 YYNGEE. CDR3 nucleotide sequence: TGTGCCAGCAGTCCTCGGACAGGGACGGAGGGCTACACCTTC. It yields the protein CASSPRTGTEGYTF.

V and J are TRBV6-4 and TRBJ2-1; 12 positions agree with TRBD2. Germline CDR1 is MRHNA and CDR2 is SNTAGT. J lost 8 bases, V lost 3 bases, and 2 bases had no gene match. This CDR3 has 14 amino acids. CDR3 sequence: CASSELAGGDEQFF. In DNA form, the CDR3 reads TGTGCCAGCAGTGAACTAGCGGGGGGAGATGAGCAGTTCTTC.

This clone was observed a single time. An end of the junction does not agree with germline; a read error may underlie this. The chain has TRBV14 and TRBJ2-1, with D unclear. Germline lookup yields CDR1 SGHDN and CDR2 FVKESK. This CDR3 has 12 amino acids. The CDR3 nucleotides read TGTGCCAGCAGCCTGACCGACACGAAGGAGATCTTC. This translates into CASSLTDTKEIF.

This clone was seen only a few times. The chain has TRBV21-1 and TRBJ2-3; the table names TRBD2, a call not compared with the DNA. TRBV21-1 represents a pseudogene. The CDR3 loop spans 18 amino acids. This chain's CDR3 is CASSKVGLAGATADTQYF. For the CDR3, the DNA is TGTGCCAGCAGCAAAGTAGGCCTAGCGGGGGCCACGGCAGATACGCAGTATTTT.

The V gene is TRBV18, the J gene TRBJ1-4; 9 nucleotides align to TRBD1. The CDR3 spans 16 residues. The V and J ends lost 0 bases and 7 bases, in that order; junction bases with no gene match: 6. Germline V gives CDR1 KGHSH, CDR2 LQKENI. This CDR3 reads CASSPPGRTGAEKLFF. As DNA, the CDR3 is TGTGCCAGCTCACCACCGGGAAGGACAGGGGCTGAAAAACTGTTTTTT.

In DNA form, the CDR3 reads TGTGCCAGCAGTCCACCTTCGGGAGGCCAAGAGACCCAGTACTTC. Residues: CASSPPSGGQETQYF. The rearrangement uses TRBV28 and TRBJ2-5; TRBD2 aligns across 7 bases. The germline V gene encodes CDR1 MDHEN and CDR2 SYDVKM. The CDR3 sequence is 15 residues long. V shed 5 bases, J shed 1 base, and the junction held 7 bases outside the gene matches.

The gene calls are TRBV10-2 and TRBJ2-2, with D tentatively TRBD2 (7 bases). Germline V gene sequence: CDR1 WSHSY, CDR2 SAAADI. The V end lost 5 bases, the J end lost 0 bases, and 13 bases lay between the germline ends. This CDR3 has 16 amino acids. The chain's CDR3 is CASSKGGMANTGELFF. The CDR3 bases are TGCGCCAGCAGTAAGGGGGGGATGGCGAACACCGGGGAGCTGTTTTTT.

The chain couples TRBV19 to TRBJ2-2; D not certain. The germline gives CDR1 LNHDA, CDR2 SQIVND (reference sequence). This CDR3 spans 14 amino acids. Trimming took 9 bases from V and 1 from J, leaving 12 bases between them. CDR3 amino acids: CASHEWGNTGELFF. CDR3 DNA: TGTGCCAGCCACGAGTGGGGGAACACCGGGGAGCTGTTTTTT.

This chain uses TRBV6-1 with TRBJ1-2; D gene ambiguous. Trimming took off 2 bases at V and 0 bases at J, with 10 bases between the two ends. Looked up from germline, CDR1 is MNHNS and CDR2 is SASEGT. The CDR3 spans 15 residues. As DNA, the CDR3 is TGTGCCAGCAGTGAACCGGGTCCAGCTAACTATGGCTACACCTTC. Protein: CASSEPGPANYGYTF.

This chain joins TRBV27 and TRBJ2-7; 8 bases fit TRBD1. J was trimmed by 7 bases and V by 8 bases; bases with no gene match: 10. The germline V gene has CDR1 MNHEY and CDR2 SMNVEV (reference sequence). This CDR3 region has 13 residues. CDR3 loop: CASWGDRRKEQYF. For the CDR3, the DNA is TGTGCCAGCTGGGGGGACAGGAGGAAGGAGCAGTACTTC.

The V call is TRBV7-9, the J call TRBJ1-5; 8 bases agree with TRBD1. The germline CDR1 and CDR2 sequences are SEHNR and FQNEAQ (reference sequence). J gave up 1 base and V 0 bases, and 5 bases lay outside the gene matches. The CDR3 runs 17 residues. In DNA, the CDR3 is TGTGCCAGCAGCTTAGCCCTGACAGGGGTAAGCAATCAGCCCCAGCATTTT. It yields the protein CASSLALTGVSNQPQHF.

The chain uses TRBV4-3 and TRBJ2-7; 7 nucleotides line up with TRBD2. Germline V gene lookup returns CDR1 LGHNA and CDR2 YSLEER. This CDR3 spans 15 amino acids. J was trimmed by 2 bases and V by 5 bases; bases with no gene match: 9. DNA of the CDR3: TGCGCCAGCAGCGAAAGGACGGGAGGCGCCTACGAGCAGTACTTC. Its translation is CASSERTGGAYEQYF.

This chain joins TRBV19 and TRBJ1-5; possibly TRBD1 for D (6 bases). The CDR3 runs 15 residues. V lost 0 bases and J 11 bases, leaving 17 bases between the germline ends. Germline values: CDR1 LNHDA, CDR2 SQIVND (reference sequence). The chain's CDR3 is CASSIDRQAGGSQHF. CDR3 sequence (DNA): TGTGCCAGTAGTATAGATCGACAGGCCGGAGGGTCCCAGCATTTT.

This clone was observed once. The chain uses TRBV7-3 and TRBJ2-1; D is unclear. This CDR3 contains 12 residues. V dropped 4 bases and J dropped 6 bases, with 7 bases sitting between them. CDR1 is SGHTA and CDR2 is FQGTGA in the germline V gene. The CDR3: CASSSSPNEQFF. CDR3 nucleotides: TGTGCCAGCAGCTCGTCCCCCAATGAGCAGTTCTTC.

As for this clone: This sample includes further DNA sequences coding for the same CDR3. The chain links TRBV9 to TRBJ1-2, with D possibly matching TRBD1 (6 bases). V dropped 4 bases and J dropped 0 bases, with 10 bases sitting between them. This CDR3 region has 14 residues. Per the germline V gene, CDR1 is SGDLS and CDR2 is YYNGEE. The CDR3 coding sequence is TGTGCCAGCAGCACCCGGACAGCTAACTATGGCTACACCTTC. Its translation is CASSTRTANYGYTF.

The table lists this clone with a count of one. The chain carries TRBV10-3 and TRBJ1-4, with 10 bases aligning to TRBD1. V lost 0 bases, J lost 5 bases, and 3 bases stayed unmatched. The CDR3 extends over 16 amino acids. Germline-derived CDR1 and CDR2 are ENHRY and SYGVKD. CDR3 in DNA: TGTGCCATCAGTGAGTCGGGACAGGGGAAAAATGAAAAACTGTTTTTT. The encoded protein is CAISESGQGKNEKLFF.

The rearrangement links TRBV5-1 to TRBJ2-7; no firm D call. V lost 0 bases and J lost 2, with 18 bases in between. The germline CDR1 and CDR2 sequences are SGHRS and YFSETQ. The CDR3 consists of 17 residues. Here the CDR3 reads CASSLASADVWAYEQYF. The CDR3 DNA reads as TGCGCCAGCAGCTTGGCCTCGGCAGACGTGTGGGCCTACGAGCAGTACTTC.

This chain links TRBV2 with TRBJ1-6; D call uncertain. Germline CDR1 and CDR2: SNHLY and FYNNEI. V lost 4 bases and J 6 bases, leaving 10 bases between the germline ends. CDR3 length equals 14 residues. The CDR3: CASSVRQTNSPLHF. In DNA form, the CDR3 reads TGTGCCAGCAGTGTACGGCAGACTAATTCACCCCTCCACTTT.

J is TRBJ2-5 and V is TRBV5-1, with TRBD1 matching over 8 bases. CDR3 length: 15 residues. V trimming: 0 bases; J trimming: 3 bases; junction bases outside the gene matches: 4. Germline values: CDR1 SGHRS, CDR2 YFSETQ. CDR3 nucleotide sequence: TGCGCCAGCAGCTTGGAAACAGGGGGAAAAGAGACCCAGTACTTC. It yields the protein CASSLETGGKETQYF. Filled out from reference TRBV5-1 and TRBJ2-5, the complete variable domain reads KAGVTQTPRYLIKTRGQQVTLSCSPISGHRSVSWYQQTPGQGLQFLFEYFSETQRNKGNFPGRFSGRQFSNSRSEMNVSTLELGDSALYLCASSLETGGKETQYFGPGTRLLVL.

The chain employs TRBV25-1 and TRBJ1-2; 7 positions agree with TRBD1. The CDR3 spans 15 residues. Germline-derived CDR1 and CDR2 are MGHDK and SYGVNS. V gave up 7 bases and J gave up 5 bases; unmatched junction bases: 13. The CDR3 loop is CASTTSDRDSYGYTF. CDR3 in DNA: TGTGCCAGCACTACGAGCGACCGGGACAGTTATGGCTACACCTTC.

This chain joins TRBV10-3 and TRBJ1-5; no clear D. The CDR3 is 13 residues long. Germline assignment: CDR1 ENHRY and CDR2 SYGVKD. Trimming cost V 8 bases and J 5 bases, with 13 bases left between them. The CDR3 nucleotides are TGTGCCATCTCGGCAGGCCGCGATCAGCCCCAGCATTTT. This codes for CAISAGRDQPQHF.

The chain is built from TRBV6-5 and TRBJ2-3; D is undetermined. V gave up 5 bases and J gave up 8 bases, with 11 bases separating them. From germline, CDR1 is MNHEY and CDR2 SVGAGI. This CDR3 is 12 amino acids long. The CDR3 DNA reads as TGTGCCAGCAGTAGACCCCTTGGTACGCAGTATTTT. Its protein product is CASSRPLGTQYF.

J is TRBJ1-1 and V is TRBV27; D uncertain. This CDR3 spans 12 amino acids. The germline CDR1 and CDR2 sequences are MNHEY and SMNVEV (reference sequence). V lost 4 bases, J lost 4 bases, and 7 bases lay in between. CDR3: CASSSKPTEAFF. In nucleotides, the CDR3 is TGTGCCAGCAGTTCTAAGCCCACTGAAGCTTTCTTT.

J is TRBJ1-4 and V is TRBV27; 9 nucleotides match TRBD1. CDR1 is MNHEY, CDR2 SMNVEV, per germline (reference sequence). The CDR3 runs to 14 residues. J gave up 7 bases and V 6 bases, and 6 bases lay outside the gene matches. CDR3 sequence (DNA): TGTGCCAGCAGACAACAGGGGGCGGGTGAAAAACTGTTTTTT. Translated: CASRQQGAGEKLFF.

The CDR3 region has the DNA TGTGCCAGCAGCTTCAGGGAAGTTGGTGAAAAACTGTTTTTT. This translates into CASSFREVGEKLFF. V gene TRBV7-8 combines with J gene TRBJ1-4, with D perhaps matching TRBD1 (5 bases). Trimming pared 3 bases from V and 7 bases from J, leaving 12 bases between. Germline loops: CDR1 SGHVS, CDR2 FQNEAQ. The CDR3 consists of 14 residues.

V gene TRBV19 combines with J gene TRBJ2-2; the D gene is possibly TRBD1 (6 bases). Per the germline V gene, CDR1 is LNHDA and CDR2 is SQIVND (reference sequence). This CDR3 comprises 14 residues. Trimming pared 10 bases from V and 2 bases from J, leaving 14 bases between. CDR3 region: CATVNRVNTGELFF. CDR3 nucleotides: TGTGCCACGGTAAACAGGGTAAACACCGGGGAGCTGTTTTTT.

V gene TRBV18 combines with J gene TRBJ1-1, with D unresolved. The CDR3 is made up of 14 amino acids. Germline V lookup: CDR1 KGHSH, CDR2 LQKENI. V lost 1 base and J lost 0, with 6 bases in between. CDR3 bases: TGTGCCAGCTCACCACTTACCATGAACACTGAAGCTTTCTTT. Its protein is CASSPLTMNTEAFF.

The chain has TRBV5-1 and TRBJ2-2, with TRBD2 as a possible D gene (6 bases). This CDR3 is built from 14 residues. Per the germline V gene, CDR1 is SGHRS and CDR2 is YFSETQ. The V gene lost 6 bases and the J gene lost 6 bases, with 15 bases spanning the gap. CDR3 loop: CASTWETRPGELFF. The CDR3 nucleotides are TGCGCCAGCACCTGGGAGACTAGACCCGGGGAGCTGTTTTTT.

This clone was seen a handful of times. The V gene is TRBV7-8, the J gene TRBJ1-1, with TRBD1 as a possible D gene (5 bases). Germline loops: CDR1 SGHVS, CDR2 FQNEAQ. The CDR3 has 11 residues. The V end was cut by 4 bases, the J end by 7 bases, with 7 bases between. DNA for the CDR3: TGTGCCAGCAGCTGGGACGGTGAAGCTTTCTTT. Protein: CASSWDGEAFF.

This rearrangement joins TRBV5-4 to TRBJ2-3; 7 bases map to TRBD1. CDR1 and CDR2 from the germline V gene are SGHNT and YYREEE (reference sequence). V lost 4 bases, J lost 4 bases, and 9 bases stayed unmatched. There are 15 residues in the CDR3. The DNA of the CDR3 is TGTGCCAGCAGCCTCGACAGGGTACCCCCAGATACGCAGTATTTT. Protein sequence: CASSLDRVPPDTQYF.